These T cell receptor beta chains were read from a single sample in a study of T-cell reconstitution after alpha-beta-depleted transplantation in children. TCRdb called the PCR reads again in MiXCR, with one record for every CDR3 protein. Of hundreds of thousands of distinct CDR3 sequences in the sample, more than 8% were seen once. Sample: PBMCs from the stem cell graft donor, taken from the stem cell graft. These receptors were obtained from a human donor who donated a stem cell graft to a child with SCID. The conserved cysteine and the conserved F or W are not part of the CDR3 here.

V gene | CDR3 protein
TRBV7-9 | ASSLVGENIQY
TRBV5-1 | ASSLAGIGGHEQY
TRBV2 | ASSVPHGTDTQY
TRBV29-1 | SADGGTGSYGYT
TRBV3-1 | ASRGSIRSSGNTIY
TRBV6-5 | ASSYSGSETQY
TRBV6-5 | ASSYSTASNTEAF
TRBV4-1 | ASSQLRLPVGPGADTQY
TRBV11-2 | ASSSLPPGPNSYNEQF
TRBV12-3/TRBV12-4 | ASRGTGGFSDTQY
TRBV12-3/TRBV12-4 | ASTPGQGGNSPLH
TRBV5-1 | ASSGGTAFLPPIYEQY
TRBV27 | ASSFGQGGQF
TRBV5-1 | ASSQKDYLNEQY
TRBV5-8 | ASSLDRMETDTQY
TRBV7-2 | ASSLGLAGGTDTQY
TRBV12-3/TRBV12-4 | ASSLRDRDNPTQY
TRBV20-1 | SASEAGGRKDTQY
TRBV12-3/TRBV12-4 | ASRRSGQLYEQY
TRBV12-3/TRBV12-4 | ASRSTGAQNSPLH
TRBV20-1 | SATRGGYNEQF
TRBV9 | ASSVEQGNTEAF
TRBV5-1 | ASSLEIYSYNEQF
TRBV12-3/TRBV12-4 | DSSLRLASHEQY
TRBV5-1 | ASSFPSPNTEAF
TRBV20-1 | SAAGQDSYNEQF
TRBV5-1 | ASTTGQNTEAF
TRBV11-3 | ASSPAQGLGETQY
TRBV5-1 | ASSLRAQGQYYNEQF
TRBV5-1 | ASSLGGVRNTEAF
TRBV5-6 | ASSLGGGVLDTQY
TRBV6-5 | ASSYFGANTGELF
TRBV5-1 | ASSWSGGTYEQY
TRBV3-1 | ASSRYRDTQY
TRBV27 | ASSYRLVGTGELF
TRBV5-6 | ASTDDRVVTGELF
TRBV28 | ACHRGANTGELF
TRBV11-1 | ASSPMTGANEKLF
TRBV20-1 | SAGRGGFEQF
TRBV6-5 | ASSYMDIAETQY
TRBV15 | ATSLTGNSPLH
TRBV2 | ASRVYNEQF
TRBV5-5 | ASSPVSNSRQETQY
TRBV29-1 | SVVTLAGNYEQY
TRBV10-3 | AIRFQEKETQY
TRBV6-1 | ASSEVLGTGSLNFLEQY
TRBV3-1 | ASSQNIDRGNEKLF
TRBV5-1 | ASSLASNYGYT
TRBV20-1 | SAIGDGYT
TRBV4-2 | ASSRTGAYEQF
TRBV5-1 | ASSRTVRNEQF
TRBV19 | ASGAGGGGNEQF
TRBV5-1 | ASTPGDPGANVLT